The 9 T cell receptor beta chains listed next were all sequenced from one sample in a study of CD8+ T cells in alopecia areata. Extraction and reverse transcription of RNA yielded cDNA as the sequencing template. Generated by immunoSEQ multiplex PCR, the TCRdb table keeps only in-frame clones and is missing some. The sample carries about 110,000 clones, 55% to 60% recorded once. Sequencing used NKG2D-low CD8+ T cells sorted from blood. These receptor sequences come from a human donor with alopecia areata.

This clone was detected only a few times. This chain joins TRBV28 and TRBJ1-1; no clear D. Trimming pared 6 bases from V and 6 bases from J, leaving 17 bases between. Germline V gene lookup returns CDR1 MDHEN and CDR2 SYDVKM. CDR3 length: 14 residues. The CDR3 DNA is TGTGCCAGCAGACGGGATCCTTTCAAGGCTGAAGCTTTCTTT. It yields the protein CASRRDPFKAEAFF.

This clone has a handful of counts. This chain uses TRBV2 with TRBJ2-1; 7 nucleotides match TRBD1. Germline V gives CDR1 SNHLY, CDR2 FYNNEI. The trim removed 6 bases at V and 10 bases at J, leaving 9 bases unmatched. This CDR3 spans 13 amino acids. CDR3: CASRDRQGWEQFF. DNA for the CDR3: TGTGCCAGCAGAGACAGACAGGGTTGGGAGCAGTTCTTC.

This clone has just a few counts. The rearrangement uses TRBV7-3 and TRBJ2-3, with D possibly matching TRBD2 (6 bases). The germline V gene encodes CDR1 SGHTA and CDR2 FQGTGA. V lost 2 bases to trimming and J lost 0 bases, with 12 bases between them. The CDR3 is 16 amino acids. CDR3: CASSLGASESTDTQYF. DNA of the CDR3: TGTGCCAGCAGCTTAGGGGCTAGCGAGAGCACAGATACGCAGTATTTT.

This clone came up a few times. The CDR3 DNA reads as TGTGCCAGCAGCTTAGGATGGGCCAGCGCGGGTGAGCAGTTCTTC. This gives the protein CASSLGWASAGEQFF. V is TRBV7-9 and J is TRBJ2-1, with D possibly matching TRBD2 (5 bases). The V end was cut by 1 base, the J end by 9 bases, with 16 bases between. CDR1 and CDR2 (germline): SEHNR, FQNEAQ (reference sequence). The CDR3 is 15 residues long.

The V gene is TRBV4-1, the J gene TRBJ2-7; maybe TRBD2 (5 bases). Germline lookup yields CDR1 MGHRA and CDR2 YSYEKL. The length of the CDR3 is 15 residues. V was trimmed by 2 bases and J by 6 bases, leaving 17 bases between them. CDR3 sequence (DNA): TGCGCCAGCAGCCAATCCCCCTTTACTAGGTTCGAGCAGTACTTC. Translation: CASSQSPFTRFEQYF.

V and J are TRBV9 and TRBJ2-7; tentative D call: TRBD2 (5 bases). The CDR3 is 14 residues long. Germline V CDR1 and CDR2: SGDLS, YYNGEE. Trimming took 0 bases from V and 1 from J, leaving 8 bases between them. CDR3 loop: CASSVGGLSYEQYF. CDR3 sequence (DNA): TGTGCCAGCAGCGTAGGCGGGTTATCCTACGAGCAGTACTTC. Full variable domain (remainder filled in from reference TRBV9 and TRBJ2-7): DSGVTQTPKHLITATGQRVTLRCSPRSGDLSVYWYQQSLDQGLQFLIQYYNGEERAKGNILERFSAQQFPDLHSELNLSSLELGDSALYFCASSVGGLSYEQYFGPGTRLTVT.

This clone was detected a few times. This chain links TRBV5-1 with TRBJ2-7, with 10 bases lining up with TRBD1. Germline CDR1 and CDR2: SGHRS and YFSETQ. Trimming cost V 4 bases and J 5 bases; bases outside gene matches: 12. The CDR3 has 16 amino acids. CDR3 region: CASSIRDRGFLNEQYF. CDR3 in DNA: TGCGCCAGCAGCATCCGGGACAGGGGCTTCTTGAACGAGCAGTACTTC.

The count of this clone is one. The chain couples TRBV6-5 to TRBJ2-2; D is unclear. CDR3 length: 11 residues. V lost 5 bases, J lost 5 bases, and 3 bases lay in between. The germline CDR1 and CDR2 sequences are MNHEY and SVGAGI. CDR3 loop: CASSRTGELFF. CDR3 DNA: TGTGCCAGCAGTAGAACCGGGGAGCTGTTTTTT.

The V gene is TRBV29-1, the J gene TRBJ1-2; D ambiguous. The CDR3 has 15 residues. V lost 0 bases to trimming and J lost 8 bases, with 19 bases between them. Per germline, CDR1 SQVTM and CDR2 ANQGSEA. CDR3 bases: TGCAGCGTTGAAGAGGGCAGGAACCCAACGGCCGGCTACACCTTC. Its translation is CSVEEGRNPTAGYTF.